This entry is about one T cell receptor beta chain. Its antigen is not identified. The sample belongs to a study of blood T cells in healthy people across ages. Findings and limits, study-wide: PBMCs were not sorted, which prevented a conclusive comparison of naive versus antigen-experienced cells.

Through a sample-barcoded 5' primer and a J-beta primer mix, a second PCR was run for roughly 6 to 12 cycles. From the 5' RACE reads, TCRdb called clonotypes with MiXCR, one entry per CDR3 protein. Here the sample spans around 700,000 distinct CDR3 sequences, around 25% being singletons. These data also formed part of another study, on T cells of mothers and their children. That work states: Among related mother-child pairs, overlap was slightly higher than in unrelated pairs, though not significantly.

The sequence derives from a boy aged 10-17 years in good health. Source material: blood.

CDR3 sequence: CASSLSTSVYNEQFF. DNA of the CDR3: TGCGCCAGCAGCTTGTCGACTAGCGTATACAATGAGCAGTTCTTC. This chain links TRBV5-1 with TRBJ2-1, with 8 bases fitting TRBD2. Germline loops: CDR1 SGHRS, CDR2 YFSETQ. After removal of 1 base from V and 4 bases from J, the junction contained 4 bases not matched to a gene. This CDR3 is built from 15 residues. Filled out from reference TRBV5-1 and TRBJ2-1, the complete variable domain reads KAGVTQTPRYLIKTRGQQVTLSCSPISGHRSVSWYQQTPGQGLQFLFEYFSETQRNKGNFPGRFSGRQFSNSRSEMNVSTLELGDSALYLCASSLSTSVYNEQFFGPGTRLTVL.